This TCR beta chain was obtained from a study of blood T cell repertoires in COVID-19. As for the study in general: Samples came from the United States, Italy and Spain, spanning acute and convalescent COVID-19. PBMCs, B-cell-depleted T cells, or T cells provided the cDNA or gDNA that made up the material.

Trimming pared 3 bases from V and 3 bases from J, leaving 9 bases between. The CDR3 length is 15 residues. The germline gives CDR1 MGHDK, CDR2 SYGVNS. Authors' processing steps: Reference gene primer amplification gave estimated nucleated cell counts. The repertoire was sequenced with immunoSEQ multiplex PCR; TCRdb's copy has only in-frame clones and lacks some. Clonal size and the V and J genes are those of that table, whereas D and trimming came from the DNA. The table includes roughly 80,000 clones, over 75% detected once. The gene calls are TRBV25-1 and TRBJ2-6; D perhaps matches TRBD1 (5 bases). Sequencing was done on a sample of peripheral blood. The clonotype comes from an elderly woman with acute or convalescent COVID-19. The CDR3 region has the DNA TGTGCCAGCAGTGAGGGTAGGGGTGGGGCCAACGTCCTGACTTTC. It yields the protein CASSEGRGGANVLTF. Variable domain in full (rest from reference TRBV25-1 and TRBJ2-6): EADIYQTPRYLVIGTGKKITLECSQTMGHDKMYWYQQDPGMELHLIHYSYGVNSTEKGDLSSESTVSRIRTEHFPLTLESARPSHTSQYLCASSEGRGGANVLTFGAGSRLTVL.